This TCR beta chain comes out of a study of blood T cell repertoires in COVID-19. Study information: PBMCs, B-cell-depleted T cells, or T cells were the source of the cDNA or gDNA that made up the material.

The CDR3 runs 17 residues. The germline CDR1 and CDR2 sequences are SGHVS and FQNEAQ. V lost 0 bases and J 5 bases, leaving 14 bases between the germline ends. This clone was seen more than once but under ten times. Per the study methods: Estimated nucleated cell counts came from reference gene primer amplification. Only in-frame clones appear in the TCRdb table, and some are missing; sequencing was by immunoSEQ multiplex PCR. V and J calls and clone size are copied from that table; D and trimming were computed from the DNA. Of about 150,000 clones listed, roughly 85% are singletons. This chain links TRBV7-8 with TRBJ1-6; D unclear. The sequenced sample was peripheral blood. This receptor was identified in a human donor in a cohort sampled during active COVID-19. The CDR3 nucleotides read TGTGCCAGCAGCTTAGCCGCTGGTCCGACAAATAATTCACCCCTCCACTTT. Its translation is CASSLAAGPTNNSPLHF.